These 14 T cell receptor beta chains came from one sample sequenced in a study of STAT3 mutations in large granular lymphocyte leukemia. The study's findings and limits: At least one immunodominant TCR beta clonotype appeared in every T-cell large granular lymphocyte leukemia patient.

Their specific antigens are unknown. TCRdb keeps only in-frame clones here, not all; method: immunoSEQ multiplex PCR. The sample has about 6,000 clones; nearly 35% are singletons. Material: peripheral blood mononuclear cells. Receptor source: a woman aged 40 to 50 with T-cell large granular lymphocyte leukemia. Some clones in this sample may be carry-over from other donors' samples.

V gene TRBV5-1 combines with J gene TRBJ1-2; possible D gene TRBD1, 5 bases. V dropped 3 bases and J dropped 0 bases, with 6 bases sitting between them. CDR3 length equals 13 residues. Germline values: CDR1 SGHRS, CDR2 YFSETQ. As DNA, the CDR3 is TGCGCCAGCAGCTCACAGGCTAACTATGGCTACACCTTC. Its translation is CASSSQANYGYTF. Full variable domain (remainder filled in from reference TRBV5-1 and TRBJ1-2): KAGVTQTPRYLIKTRGQQVTLSCSPISGHRSVSWYQQTPGQGLQFLFEYFSETQRNKGNFPGRFSGRQFSNSRSEMNVSTLELGDSALYLCASSSQANYGYTFGSGTRLTVV.

The J gene is TRBJ2-2, the V gene TRBV7-9; D is perhaps TRBD1 (5 bases). Trimming stripped 3 bases from V and 6 bases from J, with 17 bases between. The CDR3 loop spans 16 amino acids. Germline-derived CDR1 and CDR2 are SEHNR and FQNEAQ (reference sequence). As DNA, the CDR3 is TGTGCCAGCAGCTTTAGGGCAGGGAAGTTCTCCGGGGAGCTGTTTTTT. This encodes CASSFRAGKFSGELFF.

V gene TRBV18 combines with J gene TRBJ1-1, with 8 positions matching TRBD1. CDR1 is KGHSH and CDR2 is LQKENI in the germline V gene. Germline trimming cut 1 base from V and 0 bases from J; bases unmatched to any gene: 7. The CDR3 length is 17 residues. As DNA, the CDR3 is TGTGCCAGCTCACCACTAGGACAGGGTGGGGTGAACACTGAAGCTTTCTTT. This translates into CASSPLGQGGVNTEAFF.

This clone was recorded a few times. This chain links TRBV9 with TRBJ1-3; 10 bases are shared with TRBD1. Losses at the gene ends were 3 bases for V and 1 base for J; bases not matched to a gene: 19. The V gene's germline CDR1 is SGDLS and CDR2 YYNGEE. CDR3 length: 21 residues. For the CDR3, the DNA is TGTGCCAGCAGCGGGTGGGGCGGGGACAGGGGATACCTAGCTTCTGGAAACACCATATATTTT. Its protein product is CASSGWGGDRGYLASGNTIYF.

V usage is TRBV18 and J usage is TRBJ2-1; TRBD2 agrees at 7 bases. The trim removed 0 bases at V and 5 bases at J, leaving 7 bases unmatched. Germline V CDR1 and CDR2: KGHSH, LQKENI. The CDR3 has 16 residues. DNA for the CDR3: TGTGCCAGCTCACCACCGTCTCTAGCGGCCAACAATGAGCAGTTCTTC. Amino acid sequence: CASSPPSLAANNEQFF.

The chain carries TRBV25-1 and TRBJ2-7; D may correspond to TRBD1 or TRBD2 (6 bases each). CDR3 length: 12 amino acids. Between the trimmed V and J ends, which lost 8 bases and 4 bases, there was a span of 12 bases. Germline CDR1 MGHDK, CDR2 SYGVNS. CDR3 loop: CASSPGAYEQYF. In DNA, the CDR3 is TGTGCCAGCTCTCCGGGGGCTTACGAGCAGTACTTC.

This clone showed up just a few times. The chain joins TRBV5-8 to TRBJ1-2; TRBD1 agrees at 7 bases. The germline V gene encodes CDR1 SGHTS and CDR2 YDEGEE. This CDR3 region has 16 residues. The trim removed 2 bases at V and 3 bases at J, leaving 10 bases unmatched. In nucleotides, the CDR3 is TGTGCCAGCAGCTTCACCACCGGGACAGTTTACTATGGCTACACCTTC. Amino acids: CASSFTTGTVYYGYTF.

This clone was seen more than once but under ten times. The chain is built from TRBV27 and TRBJ1-2; D uncertain. V lost 3 bases and J lost 5, with 10 bases in between. The CDR3 length is 13 residues. CDR1 is MNHEY and CDR2 is SMNVEV in the germline V gene (reference sequence). CDR3 region: CASSFPRGYGYTF. CDR3 coding DNA: TGTGCCAGCAGTTTCCCCAGAGGGTATGGCTACACCTTC.

The chain employs TRBV30 and TRBJ1-2; TRBD1 aligns across 7 bases. Losses at the gene ends were 0 bases for V and 8 bases for J; bases not matched to a gene: 9. Germline V gene sequence: CDR1 GTSNPN, CDR2 SVGIG (reference sequence). This CDR3 has 14 residues. CDR3 nucleotide sequence: TGTGCCTGGAGTGTCAAATCAGGAGGGGGCGGCTACACCTTC. This gives the protein CAWSVKSGGGGYTF.

V is TRBV9 and J is TRBJ2-3, with D unclear. The CDR3 is made up of 13 amino acids. The germline gives CDR1 SGDLS, CDR2 YYNGEE. V was clipped by 0 bases and J by 4 bases, with 6 bases between them. CDR3 loop: CASSVGSPDTQYF. CDR3 coding DNA: TGTGCCAGCAGCGTAGGTTCCCCAGATACGCAGTATTTT.

CDR3 nucleotides: TGTGCCAGCTCAACCGGGACAGGGACTTACAATGAGCAGTTCTTC. It translates to CASSTGTGTYNEQFF. This chain connects TRBV18 to TRBJ2-1, with 9 bases that match TRBD1. The V segment lost 5 bases and the J segment 4 bases; nucleotides outside the gene matches: 6. Germline values: CDR1 KGHSH, CDR2 LQKENI. This CDR3 region has 15 residues. Using reference TRBV18 and TRBJ2-1 for the parts outside the CDR3, the full variable domain is NAGVMQNPRHLVRRRGQEARLRCSPMKGHSHVYWYRQLPEEGLKFMVYLQKENIIDESGMPKERFSAEFPKEGPSILRIQQVVRGDSAAYFCASSTGTGTYNEQFFGPGTRLTVL.

This chain connects TRBV18 to TRBJ2-3, with 7 nucleotides matching TRBD2. Germline CDR1 and CDR2: KGHSH and LQKENI. With V trimmed by 3 bases and J by 8 bases, 5 bases remained unmatched. There are 13 residues in the CDR3. The CDR3 is CASSPGPGGTQYF. The DNA for the CDR3 is TGTGCCAGCTCACCGGGCCCGGGAGGTACGCAGTATTTT.

This chain joins TRBV4-1 and TRBJ2-7, with D maybe TRBD2 (7 bases). Trimming took 3 bases from V and 3 from J, leaving 24 bases between them. The CDR3 covers 18 residues. The germline V gene encodes CDR1 MGHRA and CDR2 YSYEKL. For the CDR3, the DNA is TGCGCCAGCAGCCATCCGGCGCGGACGAGGGGGGGGTTCTACGAGCAGTACTTC. Translated, it gives CASSHPARTRGGFYEQYF.

The gene calls are TRBV30 and TRBJ2-5, with 9 bases aligning to TRBD1. CDR1 is GTSNPN, CDR2 SVGIG, per germline (reference sequence). The CDR3 sequence is 14 residues long. V gave up 3 bases and J gave up 5 bases; unmatched junction bases: 7. The CDR3 is CAWSPTGGGETQYF. In nucleotides, the CDR3 is TGTGCCTGGAGCCCAACAGGGGGCGGCGAGACCCAGTACTTC.